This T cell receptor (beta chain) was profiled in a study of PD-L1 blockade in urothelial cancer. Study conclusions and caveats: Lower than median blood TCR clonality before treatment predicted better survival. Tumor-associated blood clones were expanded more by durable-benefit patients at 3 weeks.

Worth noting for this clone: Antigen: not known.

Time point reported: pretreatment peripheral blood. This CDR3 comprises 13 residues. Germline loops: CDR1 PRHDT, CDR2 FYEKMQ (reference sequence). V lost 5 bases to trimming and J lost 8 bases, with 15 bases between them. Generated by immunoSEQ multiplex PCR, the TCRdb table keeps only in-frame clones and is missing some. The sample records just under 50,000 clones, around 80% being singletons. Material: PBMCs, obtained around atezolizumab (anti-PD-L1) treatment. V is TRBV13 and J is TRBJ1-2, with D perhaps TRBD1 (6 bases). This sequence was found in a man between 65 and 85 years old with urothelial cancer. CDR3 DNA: TGTGCCAGCAGCGTACAGGGTTCATACGGCTACACCTTC. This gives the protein CASSVQGSYGYTF.